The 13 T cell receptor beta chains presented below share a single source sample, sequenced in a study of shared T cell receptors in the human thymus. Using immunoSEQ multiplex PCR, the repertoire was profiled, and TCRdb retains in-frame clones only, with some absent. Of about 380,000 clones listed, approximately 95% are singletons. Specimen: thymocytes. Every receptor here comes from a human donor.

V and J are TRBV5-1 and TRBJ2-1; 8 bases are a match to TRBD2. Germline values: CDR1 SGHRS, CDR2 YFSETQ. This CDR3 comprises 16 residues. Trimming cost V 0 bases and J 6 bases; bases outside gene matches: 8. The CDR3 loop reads CASSLETGTRGNEQFF. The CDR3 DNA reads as TGCGCCAGCAGCTTGGAAACCGGGACTAGAGGCAATGAGCAGTTCTTC. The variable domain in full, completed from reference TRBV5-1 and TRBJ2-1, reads KAGVTQTPRYLIKTRGQQVTLSCSPISGHRSVSWYQQTPGQGLQFLFEYFSETQRNKGNFPGRFSGRQFSNSRSEMNVSTLELGDSALYLCASSLETGTRGNEQFFGPGTRLTVL.

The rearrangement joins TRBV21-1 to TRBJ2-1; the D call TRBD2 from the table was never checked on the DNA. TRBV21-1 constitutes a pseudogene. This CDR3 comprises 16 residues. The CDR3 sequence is CASSAYRGAHVEEQFF. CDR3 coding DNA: TGTGCCAGCAGCGCCTATCGGGGGGCGCACGTGGAAGAGCAGTTCTTC.

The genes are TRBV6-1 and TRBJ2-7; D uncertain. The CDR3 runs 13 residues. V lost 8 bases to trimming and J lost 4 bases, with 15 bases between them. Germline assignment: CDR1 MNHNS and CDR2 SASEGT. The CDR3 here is CASGERNPYEQYF. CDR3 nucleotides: TGTGCCAGCGGCGAAAGGAACCCGTACGAGCAGTACTTC.

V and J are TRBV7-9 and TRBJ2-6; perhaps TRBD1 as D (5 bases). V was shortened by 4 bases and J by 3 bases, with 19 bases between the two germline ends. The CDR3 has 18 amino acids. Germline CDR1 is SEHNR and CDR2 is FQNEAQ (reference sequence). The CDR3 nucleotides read TGTGCCAGCAGCTCAGGTATCAGGGATCGCTTTGGGGCCAACGTCCTGACTTTC. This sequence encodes CASSSGIRDRFGANVLTF.

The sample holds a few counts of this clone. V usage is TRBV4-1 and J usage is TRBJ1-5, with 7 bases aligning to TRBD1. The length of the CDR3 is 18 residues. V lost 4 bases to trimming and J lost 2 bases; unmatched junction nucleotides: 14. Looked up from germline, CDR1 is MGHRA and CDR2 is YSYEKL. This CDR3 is CASSPERDRIRGNQPQHF. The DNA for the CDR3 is TGCGCCAGCAGCCCCGAGCGGGACAGAATTCGAGGCAATCAGCCCCAGCATTTT.

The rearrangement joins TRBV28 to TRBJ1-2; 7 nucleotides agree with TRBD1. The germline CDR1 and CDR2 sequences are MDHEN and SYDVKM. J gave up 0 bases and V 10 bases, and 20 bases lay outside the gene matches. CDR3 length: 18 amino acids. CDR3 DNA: TGTGCCACTCTAAAACCGGACAGGCCCCCAGATCCTAACTATGGCTACACCTTC. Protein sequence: CATLKPDRPPDPNYGYTF.

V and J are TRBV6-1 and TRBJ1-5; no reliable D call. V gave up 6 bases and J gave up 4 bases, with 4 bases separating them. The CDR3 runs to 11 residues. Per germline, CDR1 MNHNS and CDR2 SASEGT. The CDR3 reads CASSNNQPQHF. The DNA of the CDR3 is TGTGCCAGCAGCAATAATCAGCCCCAGCATTTT.

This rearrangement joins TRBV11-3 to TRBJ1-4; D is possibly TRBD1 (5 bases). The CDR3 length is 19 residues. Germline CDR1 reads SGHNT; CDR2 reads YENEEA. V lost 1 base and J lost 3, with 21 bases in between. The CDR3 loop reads CASSLGRPMQGQANEKLFF. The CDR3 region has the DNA TGTGCCAGCAGCTTAGGTCGGCCTATGCAGGGCCAAGCTAATGAAAAACTGTTTTTT.

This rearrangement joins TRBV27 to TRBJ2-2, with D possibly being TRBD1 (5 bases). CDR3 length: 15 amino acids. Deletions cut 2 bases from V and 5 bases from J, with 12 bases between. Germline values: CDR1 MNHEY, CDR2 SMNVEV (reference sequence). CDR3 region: CASSLTQGWTGELFF. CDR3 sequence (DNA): TGTGCCAGCAGTTTAACGCAGGGTTGGACCGGGGAGCTGTTTTTT.

Here the CDR3 reads CASRTGEGSYNEQFF. The CDR3 DNA reads as TGCGCCAGCAGGACAGGGGAGGGCTCCTACAATGAGCAGTTCTTC. The rearrangement links TRBV10-1 to TRBJ2-1; weak D call: TRBD1 (8 bases). CDR1 and CDR2 (germline): WNHNN, SYGVQD (reference sequence). Trimming removed 6 bases from V and 0 bases from J, with 12 bases in between. The CDR3 runs to 15 residues.

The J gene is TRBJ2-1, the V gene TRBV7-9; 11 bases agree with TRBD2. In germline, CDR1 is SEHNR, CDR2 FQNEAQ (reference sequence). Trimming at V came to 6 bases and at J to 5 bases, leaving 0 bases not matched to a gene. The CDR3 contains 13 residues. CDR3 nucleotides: TGTGCCAGCAGGACTAGCGGGGACAATGAGCAGTTCTTC. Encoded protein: CASRTSGDNEQFF.

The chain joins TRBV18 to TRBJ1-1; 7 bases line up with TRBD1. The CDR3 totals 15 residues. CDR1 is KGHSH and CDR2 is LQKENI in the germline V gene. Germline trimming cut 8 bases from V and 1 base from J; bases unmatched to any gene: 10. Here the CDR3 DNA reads TGTGCCAGCCATGGTCATGAGGGGGCGAACACTGAAGCTTTCTTT. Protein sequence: CASHGHEGANTEAFF.

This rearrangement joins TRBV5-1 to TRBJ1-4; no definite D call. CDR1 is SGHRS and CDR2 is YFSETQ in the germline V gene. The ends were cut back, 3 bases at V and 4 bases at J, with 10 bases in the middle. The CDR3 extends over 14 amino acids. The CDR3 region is CASSYTDLNEKLFF. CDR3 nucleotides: TGCGCCAGCAGCTACACAGACCTTAATGAAAAACTGTTTTTT.